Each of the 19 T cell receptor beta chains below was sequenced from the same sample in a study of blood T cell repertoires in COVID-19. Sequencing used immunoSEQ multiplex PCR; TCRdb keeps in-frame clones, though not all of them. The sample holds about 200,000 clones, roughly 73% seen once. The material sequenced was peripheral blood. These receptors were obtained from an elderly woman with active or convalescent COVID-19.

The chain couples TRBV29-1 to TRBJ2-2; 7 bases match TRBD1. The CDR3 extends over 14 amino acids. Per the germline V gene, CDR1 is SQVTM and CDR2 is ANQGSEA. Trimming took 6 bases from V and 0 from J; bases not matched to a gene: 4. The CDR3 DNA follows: TGCAGCGTCGGGACAGACGCGAACACCGGGGAGCTGTTTTTT. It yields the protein CSVGTDANTGELFF.

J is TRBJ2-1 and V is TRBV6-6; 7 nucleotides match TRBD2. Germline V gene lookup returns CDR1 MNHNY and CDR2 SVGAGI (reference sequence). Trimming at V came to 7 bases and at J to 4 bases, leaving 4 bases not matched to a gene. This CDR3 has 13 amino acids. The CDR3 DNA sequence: TGTGCCAGCACATCTAGCGGATACAATGAGCAGTTCTTC. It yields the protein CASTSSGYNEQFF.

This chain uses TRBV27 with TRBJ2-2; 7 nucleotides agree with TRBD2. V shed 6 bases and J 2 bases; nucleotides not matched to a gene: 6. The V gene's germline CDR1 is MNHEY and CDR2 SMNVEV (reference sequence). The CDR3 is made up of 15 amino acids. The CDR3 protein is CASSQRDFNTGELFF. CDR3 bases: TGTGCCAGCAGCCAGCGGGACTTCAACACCGGGGAGCTGTTTTTT.

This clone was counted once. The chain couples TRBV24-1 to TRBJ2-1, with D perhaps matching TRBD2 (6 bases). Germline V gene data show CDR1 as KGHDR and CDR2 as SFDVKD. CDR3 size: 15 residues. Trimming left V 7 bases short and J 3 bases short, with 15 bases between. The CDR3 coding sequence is TGTGCCACCAGCGGGCAGGAGGGGCACTACAATGAGCAGTTCTTC. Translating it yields CATSGQEGHYNEQFF.

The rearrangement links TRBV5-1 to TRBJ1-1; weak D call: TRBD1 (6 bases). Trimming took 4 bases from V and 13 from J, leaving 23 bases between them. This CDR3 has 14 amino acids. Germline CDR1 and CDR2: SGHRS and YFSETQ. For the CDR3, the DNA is TGCGCCAGCAGCGGGGCTGAAGAGGGGGTAATTGTTTTCTTT. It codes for CASSGAEEGVIVFF.

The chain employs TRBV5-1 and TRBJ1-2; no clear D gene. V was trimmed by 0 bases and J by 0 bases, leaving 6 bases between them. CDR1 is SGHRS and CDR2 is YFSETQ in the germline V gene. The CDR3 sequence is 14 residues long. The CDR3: CASSLESPNYGYTF. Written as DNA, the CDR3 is TGCGCCAGCAGCTTGGAAAGCCCTAACTATGGCTACACCTTC. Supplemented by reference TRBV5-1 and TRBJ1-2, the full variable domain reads KAGVTQTPRYLIKTRGQQVTLSCSPISGHRSVSWYQQTPGQGLQFLFEYFSETQRNKGNFPGRFSGRQFSNSRSEMNVSTLELGDSALYLCASSLESPNYGYTFGSGTRLTVV.

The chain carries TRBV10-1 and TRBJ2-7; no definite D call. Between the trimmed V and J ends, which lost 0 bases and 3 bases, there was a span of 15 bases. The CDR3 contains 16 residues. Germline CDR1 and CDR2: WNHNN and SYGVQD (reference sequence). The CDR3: CASSESSLLVIYEQYF. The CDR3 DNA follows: TGCGCCAGCAGTGAGTCAAGCCTCTTAGTGATCTACGAGCAGTACTTC.

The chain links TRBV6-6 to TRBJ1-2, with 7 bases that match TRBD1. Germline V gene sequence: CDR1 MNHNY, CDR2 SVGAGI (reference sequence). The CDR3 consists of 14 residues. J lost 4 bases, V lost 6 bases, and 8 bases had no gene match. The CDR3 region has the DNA TGTGCCAGCAGGGATACAGGGGCCCTCTATGGCTACACCTTC. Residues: CASRDTGALYGYTF.

The CDR3 region is CSVVPGEAQETQYF. CDR3 DNA: TGCAGCGTTGTTCCCGGGGAGGCCCAAGAGACCCAGTACTTC. V is TRBV29-1 and J is TRBJ2-5; D is possibly TRBD2 (6 bases). The CDR3 loop spans 14 amino acids. The ends were cut back, 4 bases at V and 1 base at J, with 13 bases in the middle. Germline V CDR1 and CDR2: SQVTM, ANQGSEA. Full variable domain (missing parts from reference TRBV29-1 and TRBJ2-5): SAVISQKPSRDICQRGTSLTIQCQVDSQVTMMFWYRQQPGQSLTLIATANQGSEATYESGFVIDKFPISRPNLTFSTLTVSNMSPEDSSIYLCSVVPGEAQETQYFGPGTRLLVL.

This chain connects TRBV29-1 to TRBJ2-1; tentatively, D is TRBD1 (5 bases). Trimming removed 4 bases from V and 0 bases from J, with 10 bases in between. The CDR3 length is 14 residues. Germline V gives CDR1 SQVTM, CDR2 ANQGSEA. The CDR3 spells CSVVDKSSYNEQFF. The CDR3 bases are TGCAGCGTTGTGGACAAGAGCTCCTACAATGAGCAGTTCTTC.

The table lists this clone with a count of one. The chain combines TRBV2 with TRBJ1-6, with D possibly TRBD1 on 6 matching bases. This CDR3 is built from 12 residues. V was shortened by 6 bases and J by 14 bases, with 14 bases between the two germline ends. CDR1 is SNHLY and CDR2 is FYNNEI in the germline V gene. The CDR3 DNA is TGTGCCAGCAGAGATCGAGGGGACACCCTCCACTTT. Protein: CASRDRGDTLHF.

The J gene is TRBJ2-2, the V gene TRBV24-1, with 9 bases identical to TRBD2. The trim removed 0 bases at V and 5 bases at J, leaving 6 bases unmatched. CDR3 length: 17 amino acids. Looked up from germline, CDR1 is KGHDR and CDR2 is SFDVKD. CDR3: CATSDLASGVRTGELFF. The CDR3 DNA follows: TGTGCCACCAGTGATTTGGCTAGCGGGGTGAGAACCGGGGAGCTGTTTTTT.

Here the CDR3 DNA reads TGTGCCAGCAGCTTAGGTCTCGGGGTGCGCACAGATACGCAGTATTTT. Translation: CASSLGLGVRTDTQYF. The chain employs TRBV7-9 and TRBJ2-3, with D perhaps matching TRBD2 (5 bases). Between the trimmed V and J ends, which lost 1 base and 1 base, there was a span of 12 bases. The CDR3 is 16 residues long. Germline loops: CDR1 SEHNR, CDR2 FQNEAQ (reference sequence).

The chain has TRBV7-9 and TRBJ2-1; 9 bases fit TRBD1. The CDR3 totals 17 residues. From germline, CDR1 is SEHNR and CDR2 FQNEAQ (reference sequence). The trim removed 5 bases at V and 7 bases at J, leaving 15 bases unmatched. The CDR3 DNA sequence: TGTGCCAGCAGCCCCAAAAGACAGGGGGATTCATTAAATGAGCAGTTCTTC. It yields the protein CASSPKRQGDSLNEQFF.

The CDR3 is CASSIAGQGYEQYF. The CDR3 DNA reads as TGTGCCAGTAGTATTGCGGGACAGGGCTACGAGCAGTACTTC. The chain recombines TRBV19 with TRBJ2-7; 9 nucleotides agree with TRBD1. Looked up from germline, CDR1 is LNHDA and CDR2 is SQIVND (reference sequence). The ends lost 3 bases at V and 3 bases at J; junction bases unmatched: 3. This CDR3 is built from 14 residues.

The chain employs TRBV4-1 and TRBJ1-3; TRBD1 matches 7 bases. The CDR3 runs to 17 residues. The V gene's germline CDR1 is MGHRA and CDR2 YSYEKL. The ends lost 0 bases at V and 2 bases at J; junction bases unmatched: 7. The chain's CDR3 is CASSQDHAGGPGNTIYF. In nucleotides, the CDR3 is TGCGCCAGCAGCCAAGATCATGCAGGGGGGCCTGGAAACACCATATATTTT.

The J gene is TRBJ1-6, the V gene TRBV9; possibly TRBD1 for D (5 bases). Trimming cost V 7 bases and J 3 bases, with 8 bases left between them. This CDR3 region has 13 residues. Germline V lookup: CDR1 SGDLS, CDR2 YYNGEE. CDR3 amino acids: CASGADYNSPLHF. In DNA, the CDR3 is TGTGCCAGCGGGGCAGACTATAATTCACCCCTCCACTTT.

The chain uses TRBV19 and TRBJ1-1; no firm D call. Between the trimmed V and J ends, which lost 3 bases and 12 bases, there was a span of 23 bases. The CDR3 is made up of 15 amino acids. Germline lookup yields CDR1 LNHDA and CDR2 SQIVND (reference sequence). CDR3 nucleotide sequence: TGTGCCAGTAGTATCACTCCCGACTTGATATTTACTTCTTTCTTT. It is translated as CASSITPDLIFTSFF. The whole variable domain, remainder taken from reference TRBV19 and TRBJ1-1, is DGGITQSPKYLFRKEGQNVTLSCEQNLNHDAMYWYRQDPGQGLRLIYYSQIVNDFQKGDIAEGYSVSREKKESFPLTVTSAQKNPTAFYLCASSITPDLIFTSFFGQGTRLTVV.

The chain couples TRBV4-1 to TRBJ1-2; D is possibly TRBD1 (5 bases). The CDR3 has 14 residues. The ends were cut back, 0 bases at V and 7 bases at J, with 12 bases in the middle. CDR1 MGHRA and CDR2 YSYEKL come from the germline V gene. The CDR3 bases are TGCGCCAGCAGCCAAGAGAGGGGCGGGAGTGGCTACACCTTC. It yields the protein CASSQERGGSGYTF.